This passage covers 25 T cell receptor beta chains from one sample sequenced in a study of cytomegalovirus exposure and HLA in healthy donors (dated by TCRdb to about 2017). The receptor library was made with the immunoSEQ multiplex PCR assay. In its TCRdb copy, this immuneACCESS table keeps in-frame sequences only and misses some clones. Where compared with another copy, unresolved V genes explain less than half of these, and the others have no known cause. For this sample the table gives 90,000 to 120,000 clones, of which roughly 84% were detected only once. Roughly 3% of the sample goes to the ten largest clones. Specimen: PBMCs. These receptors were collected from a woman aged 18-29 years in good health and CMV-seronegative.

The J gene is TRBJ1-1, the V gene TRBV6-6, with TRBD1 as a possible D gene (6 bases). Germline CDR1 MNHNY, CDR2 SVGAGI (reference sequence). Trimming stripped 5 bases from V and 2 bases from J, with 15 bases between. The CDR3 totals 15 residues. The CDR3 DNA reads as TGTGCCAGCAGTCCAGCCCGGGACATAAACACTGAAGCTTTCTTT. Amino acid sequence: CASSPARDINTEAFF.

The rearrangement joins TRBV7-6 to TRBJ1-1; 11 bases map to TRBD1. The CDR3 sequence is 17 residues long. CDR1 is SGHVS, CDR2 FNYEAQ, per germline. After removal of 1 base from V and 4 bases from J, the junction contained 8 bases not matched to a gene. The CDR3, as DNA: TGTGCCAGCAGCTTAGAGTATAGGGACAGGGGGAGCACTGAAGCTTTCTTT. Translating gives CASSLEYRDRGSTEAFF.

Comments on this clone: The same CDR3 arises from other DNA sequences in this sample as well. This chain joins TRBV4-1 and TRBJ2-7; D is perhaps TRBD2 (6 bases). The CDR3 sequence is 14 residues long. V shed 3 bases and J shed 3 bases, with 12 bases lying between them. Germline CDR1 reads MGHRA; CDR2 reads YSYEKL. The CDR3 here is CASSQVAEGYEQYF. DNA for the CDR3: TGCGCCAGCAGCCAGGTGGCGGAGGGCTACGAGCAGTACTTC.

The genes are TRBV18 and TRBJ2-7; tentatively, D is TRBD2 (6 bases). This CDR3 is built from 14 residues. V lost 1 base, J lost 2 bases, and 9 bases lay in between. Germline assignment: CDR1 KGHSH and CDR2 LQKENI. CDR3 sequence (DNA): TGTGCCAGCTCACCACAGGACTACCCCTACGAGCAGTACTTC. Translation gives CASSPQDYPYEQYF.

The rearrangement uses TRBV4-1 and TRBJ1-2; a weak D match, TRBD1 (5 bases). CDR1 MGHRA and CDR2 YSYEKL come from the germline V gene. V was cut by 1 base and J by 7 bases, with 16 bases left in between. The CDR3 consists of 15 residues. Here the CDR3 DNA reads TGCGCCAGCAGCCAAGTAGGCGCGGGGCTAGGTGGCTACACCTTC. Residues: CASSQVGAGLGGYTF.

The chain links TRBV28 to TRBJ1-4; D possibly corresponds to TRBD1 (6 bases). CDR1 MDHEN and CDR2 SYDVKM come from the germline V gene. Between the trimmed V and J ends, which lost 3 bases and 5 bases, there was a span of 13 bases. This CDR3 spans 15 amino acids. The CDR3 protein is CASSFQARGNEKLFF. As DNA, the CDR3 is TGTGCCAGCAGTTTTCAGGCCAGGGGCAATGAAAAACTGTTTTTT.

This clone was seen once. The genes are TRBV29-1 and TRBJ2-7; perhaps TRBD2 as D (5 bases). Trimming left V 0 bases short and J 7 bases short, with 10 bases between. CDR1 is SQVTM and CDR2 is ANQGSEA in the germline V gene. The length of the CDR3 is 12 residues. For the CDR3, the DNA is TGCAGCGTTGAAGACGGGGAAGAGGAGCAGTACTTC. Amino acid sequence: CSVEDGEEEQYF.

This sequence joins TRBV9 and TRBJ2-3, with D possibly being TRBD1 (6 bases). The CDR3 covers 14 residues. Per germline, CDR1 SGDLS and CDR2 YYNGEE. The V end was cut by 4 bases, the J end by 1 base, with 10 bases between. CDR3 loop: CASSPRTGTDTQYF. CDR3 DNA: TGTGCCAGCAGCCCACGGACAGGCACAGATACGCAGTATTTT.

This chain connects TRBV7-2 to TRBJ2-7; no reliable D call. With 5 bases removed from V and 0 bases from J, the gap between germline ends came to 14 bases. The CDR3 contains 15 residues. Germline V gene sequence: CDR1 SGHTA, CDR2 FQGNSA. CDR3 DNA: TGTGCCAGCAGCGTCCTCTACGGGTACTCCTACGAGCAGTACTTC. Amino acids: CASSVLYGYSYEQYF.

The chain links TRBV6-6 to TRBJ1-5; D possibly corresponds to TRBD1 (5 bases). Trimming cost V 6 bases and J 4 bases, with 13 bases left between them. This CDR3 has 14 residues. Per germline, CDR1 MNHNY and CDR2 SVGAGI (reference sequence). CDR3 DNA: TGTGCCAGCAGCTATGGAGGGGTTAATCAGCCCCAGCATTTT. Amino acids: CASSYGGVNQPQHF.

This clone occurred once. CDR3 region: CASSLGRVYEQYF. The CDR3 region has the DNA TGCGCCAGCAGCTTGGGCAGGGTCTACGAGCAGTACTTC. The chain combines TRBV5-1 with TRBJ2-7; the D gene is possibly TRBD1 (5 bases). Trimming pared 0 bases from V and 3 bases from J, leaving 7 bases between. This CDR3 has 13 residues. Germline CDR1 and CDR2: SGHRS and YFSETQ.

The CDR3 nucleotides are TGTGCCAGCAGGAAACTAACTAGCGGGGGGCGTGAGCAGTTCTTC. This gives the protein CASRKLTSGGREQFF. The rearrangement uses TRBV11-1 and TRBJ2-1; 12 bases agree with TRBD2. Germline-derived CDR1 and CDR2 are SGHAT and FQDESV (reference sequence). V dropped 6 bases and J dropped 9; count of bases not matched to a gene: 9. This CDR3 spans 15 amino acids.

The CDR3 bases are TGTGCCAGCAGTGAAGGGACCAGGGTCCCTGGAAACACCATATATTTT. This sequence encodes CASSEGTRVPGNTIYF. This chain connects TRBV6-1 to TRBJ1-3; maybe TRBD1 (5 bases). Looked up from germline, CDR1 is MNHNS and CDR2 is SASEGT. Between the trimmed V and J ends, which lost 1 base and 2 bases, there was a span of 12 bases. The CDR3 is made up of 16 amino acids.

CDR3 protein: CASRGGGGKNIQYF. The CDR3 nucleotides are TGTGCCAGCAGGGGAGGGGGAGGCAAAAACATTCAGTACTTC. This chain connects TRBV2 to TRBJ2-4; the D gene is possibly TRBD2 (7 bases). The germline CDR1 and CDR2 sequences are SNHLY and FYNNEI. The CDR3 consists of 14 residues. V lost 6 bases, J lost 3 bases, and 12 bases lay in between.

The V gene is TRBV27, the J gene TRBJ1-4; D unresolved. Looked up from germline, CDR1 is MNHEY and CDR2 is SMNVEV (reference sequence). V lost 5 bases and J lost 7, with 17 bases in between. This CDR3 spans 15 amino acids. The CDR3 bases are TGTGCCAGCAGTCTCTCCGGGTGGGGAGGTGAAAAACTGTTTTTT. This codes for CASSLSGWGGEKLFF. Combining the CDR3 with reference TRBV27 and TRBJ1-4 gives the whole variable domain EAQVTQNPRYLITVTGKKLTVTCSQNMNHEYMSWYRQDPGLGLRQIYYSMNVEVTDKGDVPEGYKVSRKEKRNFPLILESPSPNQTSLYFCASSLSGWGGEKLFFGSGTQLSVL.

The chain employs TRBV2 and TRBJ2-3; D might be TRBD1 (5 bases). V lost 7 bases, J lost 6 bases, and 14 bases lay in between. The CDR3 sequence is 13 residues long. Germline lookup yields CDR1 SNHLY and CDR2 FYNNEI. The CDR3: CASKGYVQDTQYF. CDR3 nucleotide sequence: TGTGCCAGCAAGGGGTATGTGCAGGATACGCAGTATTTT.

In DNA form, the CDR3 reads TGTGCCAGCAGGGGCAGGGCGCCGTTGAATGAAAAACTGTTTTTT. Its translation: CASRGRAPLNEKLFF. The chain couples TRBV27 to TRBJ1-4, with a tentative D call TRBD1 (5 bases). The V gene's germline CDR1 is MNHEY and CDR2 SMNVEV (reference sequence). V was cut by 6 bases and J by 5 bases, with 16 bases left in between. The CDR3 contains 15 residues.

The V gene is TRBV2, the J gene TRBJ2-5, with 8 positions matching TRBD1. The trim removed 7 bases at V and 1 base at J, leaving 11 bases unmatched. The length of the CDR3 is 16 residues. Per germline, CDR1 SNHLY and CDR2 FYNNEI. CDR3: CASTSTLTGAQETQYF. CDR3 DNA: TGTGCCAGCACATCGACGCTGACAGGGGCCCAAGAGACCCAGTACTTC.

CDR3 DNA sequence: TGTGCCAGCAGCCTAGGGCCCTCACCCCTCCACTTT. Amino acid sequence: CASSLGPSPLHF. V gene TRBV7-9 combines with J gene TRBJ1-6; D gene ambiguous. This CDR3 has 12 residues. Germline lookup yields CDR1 SEHNR and CDR2 FQNEAQ (reference sequence). V was clipped by 5 bases and J by 10 bases, with 9 bases between them.

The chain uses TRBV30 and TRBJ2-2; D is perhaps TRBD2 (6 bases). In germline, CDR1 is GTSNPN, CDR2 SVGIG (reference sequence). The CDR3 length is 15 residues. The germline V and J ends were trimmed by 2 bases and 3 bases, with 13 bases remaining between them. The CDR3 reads CAWSLGGKDTGELFF. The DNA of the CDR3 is TGTGCCTGGAGTTTGGGGGGAAAGGACACCGGGGAGCTGTTTTTT.

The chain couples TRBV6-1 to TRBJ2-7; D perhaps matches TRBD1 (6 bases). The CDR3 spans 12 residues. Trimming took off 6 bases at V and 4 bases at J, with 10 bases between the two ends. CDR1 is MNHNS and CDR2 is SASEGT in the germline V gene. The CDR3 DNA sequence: TGTGCCAGCAGCCGGACAGTTTACGAGCAGTACTTC. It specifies CASSRTVYEQYF.

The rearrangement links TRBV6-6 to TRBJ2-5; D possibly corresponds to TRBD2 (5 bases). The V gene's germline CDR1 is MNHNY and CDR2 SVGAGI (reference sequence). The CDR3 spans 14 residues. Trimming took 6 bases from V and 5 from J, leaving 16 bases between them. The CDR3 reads CASSRSLGWETQYF. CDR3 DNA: TGTGCCAGCAGCCGGTCACTAGGGTGGGAGACCCAGTACTTC.

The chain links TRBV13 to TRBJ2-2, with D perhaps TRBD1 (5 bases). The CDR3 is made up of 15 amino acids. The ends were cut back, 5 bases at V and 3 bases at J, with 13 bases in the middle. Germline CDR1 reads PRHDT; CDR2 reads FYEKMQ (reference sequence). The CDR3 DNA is TGTGCCAGCAGCGAAACCGACAGCTACACCGGGGAGCTGTTTTTT. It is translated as CASSETDSYTGELFF.

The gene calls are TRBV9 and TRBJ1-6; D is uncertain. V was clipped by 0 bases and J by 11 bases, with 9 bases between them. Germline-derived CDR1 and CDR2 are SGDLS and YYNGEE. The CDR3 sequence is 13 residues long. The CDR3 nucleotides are TGTGCCAGCAGCGTAGGTGGGGAGACACCCCTCCACTTT. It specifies CASSVGGETPLHF.

CDR3 DNA: TGTGCCAGCTCACCGGCCACAGATACGCAGTATTTT. It translates to CASSPATDTQYF. J is TRBJ2-3 and V is TRBV18; no clear D gene. The germline V gene has CDR1 KGHSH and CDR2 LQKENI. This CDR3 spans 12 amino acids. V lost 3 bases to trimming and J lost 2 bases, with 3 bases between them.